These 31 T cell receptor beta chains share one sample of origin, sequenced in a study of blood T cell repertoires in COVID-19. Libraries were prepared by immunoSEQ multiplex PCR; TCRdb keeps only in-frame clonotypes and omits some of them. The table lists around 310,000 clones, roughly nine tenths of them singletons. Sequences were obtained from PBMCs or T cells enriched from blood (not recorded which). Receptor source: a woman in her twenties or thirties who had recovered from COVID-19.

To note about this clone: The same CDR3 also results from other DNA sequences found in this sample. The chain links TRBV5-4 to TRBJ1-1; no firm D call. V was trimmed by 0 bases and J by 0 bases, leaving 6 bases between them. This CDR3 is built from 14 residues. The germline CDR1 and CDR2 sequences are SGHNT and YYREEE (reference sequence). CDR3 in DNA: TGTGCCAGCAGCTTGGTGGGCATGAACACTGAAGCTTTCTTT. This sequence encodes CASSLVGMNTEAFF.

V usage is TRBV7-9 and J usage is TRBJ2-3; the D gene is possibly TRBD1 (6 bases). Germline loops: CDR1 SEHNR, CDR2 FQNEAQ (reference sequence). V lost 5 bases to trimming and J lost 2 bases, with 11 bases between them. The CDR3 is 14 residues long. As DNA, the CDR3 is TGTGCCAGCAGCCCGGGACATACCACAGATACGCAGTATTTT. This codes for CASSPGHTTDTQYF.

CDR3 DNA: TGTGCCAGCAGTTCCCCAGGGGGAGTAGTCACTGAAGCTTTCTTT. It translates to CASSSPGGVVTEAFF. V gene TRBV6-5 combines with J gene TRBJ1-1; TRBD1 aligns across 7 bases. Germline assignment: CDR1 MNHEY and CDR2 SVGAGI. The J segment lost 4 bases and the V segment lost 4 bases, leaving 9 bases of the junction unmatched. This CDR3 comprises 15 residues.

This chain connects TRBV19 to TRBJ2-1, with D possibly TRBD2 on 5 matching bases. Germline lookup yields CDR1 LNHDA and CDR2 SQIVND (reference sequence). V was shortened by 2 bases and J by 2 bases, with 10 bases between the two germline ends. The CDR3 spans 15 residues. The CDR3 region is CASSIFGNPYNEQFF. CDR3 bases: TGTGCCAGTAGTATATTCGGGAATCCCTACAATGAGCAGTTCTTC.

This clone was detected a few times. This chain joins TRBV4-1 and TRBJ1-6; a weak D match, TRBD1 (6 bases). This CDR3 comprises 13 residues. Germline loops: CDR1 MGHRA, CDR2 YSYEKL. V lost 1 base to trimming and J lost 13 bases, with 11 bases between them. The CDR3 DNA follows: TGCGCCAGCAGCCAAGGTCAGGGGTATCCCCTCCACTTT. Protein product: CASSQGQGYPLHF.

This chain links TRBV7-9 with TRBJ2-1; 9 bases align to TRBD1. This CDR3 region has 15 residues. Germline lookup yields CDR1 SEHNR and CDR2 FQNEAQ (reference sequence). V trimming: 5 bases; J trimming: 3 bases; junction bases outside the gene matches: 5. CDR3 region: CASSPPDRGYNEQFF. CDR3 nucleotide sequence: TGTGCCAGCAGCCCACCGGACAGGGGCTACAATGAGCAGTTCTTC.

This chain connects TRBV27 to TRBJ2-5; D is perhaps TRBD2 (6 bases). CDR1 and CDR2 from the germline V gene are MNHEY and SMNVEV (reference sequence). CDR3 length equals 16 residues. Trimming pared 5 bases from V and 5 bases from J, leaving 21 bases between. CDR3 sequence: CASSPPEGRIGETQYF. The DNA for the CDR3 is TGTGCCAGCAGTCCCCCGGAGGGCCGAATCGGGGAGACCCAGTACTTC.

The chain couples TRBV18 to TRBJ1-1; no firm D call. Germline V gene lookup returns CDR1 KGHSH and CDR2 LQKENI. With 3 bases removed from V and 1 base from J, the gap between germline ends came to 9 bases. CDR3 length: 14 residues. CDR3 in DNA: TGTGCCAGCTCACCTCTGACAACGAACACTGAAGCTTTCTTT. Encoded protein: CASSPLTTNTEAFF. The full variable domain, its missing parts supplied by reference TRBV18 and TRBJ1-1, is NAGVMQNPRHLVRRRGQEARLRCSPMKGHSHVYWYRQLPEEGLKFMVYLQKENIIDESGMPKERFSAEFPKEGPSILRIQQVVRGDSAAYFCASSPLTTNTEAFFGQGTRLTVV.

V usage is TRBV3-1 (or the pseudogene TRBV3-2) and J usage is TRBJ1-6; no firm D call. V was trimmed by 8 bases and J by 7 bases, leaving 6 bases between them. This CDR3 has 11 amino acids. The germline V gene has CDR1 LGHDT and CDR2 YNNKEL (reference sequence). The chain's CDR3 is CASAGNSPLHF. The DNA for the CDR3 is TGTGCCAGCGCGGGGAATTCACCCCTCCACTTT.

The CDR3 sequence is CASSPPTRGGSAEAFF. In nucleotides, the CDR3 is TGTGCCAGCTCACCACCGACGAGGGGGGGCAGCGCTGAAGCTTTCTTT. This chain links TRBV18 with TRBJ1-1; D may be TRBD1 (6 bases). V was trimmed by 0 bases and J by 6 bases, leaving 17 bases between them. CDR1 and CDR2 from the germline V gene are KGHSH and LQKENI. This CDR3 contains 16 residues.

This sequence joins TRBV24-1 and TRBJ1-1; D is unclear. CDR1 is KGHDR and CDR2 is SFDVKD in the germline V gene. CDR3 length: 12 residues. CDR3 bases: TGTGCTGCACCTCGAGGGAACACTGAAGCTTTCTTT. This gives the protein CAAPRGNTEAFF.

The rearrangement joins TRBV10-3 to TRBJ1-2, with D possibly TRBD1 on 5 matching bases. The ends were cut back, 9 bases at V and 0 bases at J, with 20 bases in the middle. In germline, CDR1 is ENHRY, CDR2 SYGVKD. The CDR3 loop spans 16 amino acids. The CDR3 sequence is CAIRPDINPANYGYTF. CDR3 in DNA: TGTGCCATTAGACCGGACATAAACCCCGCTAACTATGGCTACACCTTC.

The chain is built from TRBV3-1 (or the pseudogene TRBV3-2) and TRBJ1-2; D gene uncertain. The CDR3 loop spans 13 amino acids. V gave up 1 base and J gave up 7 bases, with 10 bases separating them. Germline assignment: CDR1 LGHDT and CDR2 YNNKEL (reference sequence). CDR3 in amino acids: CASSQGGGSGYTF. Here the CDR3 DNA reads TGTGCCAGCAGCCAAGGCGGTGGGAGTGGCTACACCTTC.

The V gene is TRBV18, the J gene TRBJ1-5, with TRBD1 as a possible D gene (5 bases). CDR1 is KGHSH, CDR2 LQKENI, per germline. V lost 3 bases and J 0 bases, leaving 9 bases between the germline ends. The length of the CDR3 is 15 residues. The CDR3 protein is CASSPEGDSNQPQHF. The CDR3 DNA reads TGTGCCAGCTCACCTGAAGGGGATAGCAATCAGCCCCAGCATTTT.

The V call is TRBV27, the J call TRBJ1-2; 8 nucleotides match TRBD1. Germline V gene sequence: CDR1 MNHEY, CDR2 SMNVEV (reference sequence). The CDR3 is made up of 18 amino acids. Trimming cost V 0 bases and J 7 bases; bases outside gene matches: 16. For the CDR3, the DNA is TGTGCCAGCAGTTTATCCCCCCACCCAGGACAGGGAATCCGTGGCTACACCTTC. It yields the protein CASSLSPHPGQGIRGYTF.

This clone was seen a handful of times. The chain uses TRBV19 and TRBJ2-1; 10 bases fit TRBD1. Germline V lookup: CDR1 LNHDA, CDR2 SQIVND (reference sequence). The trim removed 3 bases at V and 3 bases at J, leaving 2 bases unmatched. The CDR3 runs 15 residues. The CDR3 DNA reads TGTGCCAGTAGTATGACAGGGGGCAGCTACAATGAGCAGTTCTTC. Encoded protein: CASSMTGGSYNEQFF.

This chain joins TRBV27 and TRBJ1-1, with 7 positions matching TRBD1. The CDR3 is made up of 13 amino acids. V shed 4 bases and J 11 bases; nucleotides not matched to a gene: 10. Germline values: CDR1 MNHEY, CDR2 SMNVEV (reference sequence). Written as DNA, the CDR3 is TGTGCCAGCAGTTGGGGGACAGCGGGCTTGGCTTTCTTT. The encoded protein is CASSWGTAGLAFF.

J is TRBJ2-5 and V is TRBV15; the D is unclear. The CDR3 loop spans 15 amino acids. Germline V gives CDR1 LNHNV, CDR2 YYDKDF (reference sequence). The V gene lost 0 bases and the J gene lost 2 bases, with 10 bases spanning the gap. The CDR3 is CATSRDRNSQETQYF. CDR3 nucleotides: TGTGCCACCAGCAGAGATCGAAACTCGCAAGAGACCCAGTACTTC. Full variable domain (missing parts from reference TRBV15 and TRBJ2-5): DAMVIQNPRYQVTQFGKPVTLSCSQTLNHNVMYWYQQKSSQAPKLLFHYYDKDFNNEADTPDNFQSRRPNTSFCFLDIRSPGLGDTAMYLCATSRDRNSQETQYFGPGTRLLVL.

This chain connects TRBV10-2 to TRBJ2-7; D may be TRBD2 (6 bases). The CDR3 has 15 amino acids. The V and J ends lost 6 bases and 9 bases respectively, with 24 bases between them. Germline-derived CDR1 and CDR2 are WSHSY and SAAADI. CDR3 protein: CASSRVSGGARGQYF. CDR3 coding DNA: TGCGCCAGCAGCAGGGTTTCAGGCGGGGCAAGGGGGCAGTACTTC.

The J gene is TRBJ2-7, the V gene TRBV5-1; 9 nucleotides line up with TRBD1. V dropped 4 bases and J dropped 6; count of bases not matched to a gene: 8. Germline CDR1 SGHRS, CDR2 YFSETQ. CDR3 size: 14 residues. This CDR3 is CASSGGQGFSEQYF. In DNA form, the CDR3 reads TGCGCCAGCAGCGGGGGACAGGGATTTAGCGAGCAGTACTTC.

The chain combines TRBV28 with TRBJ2-1, with D possibly matching TRBD1 (6 bases). Deletions cut 11 bases from V and 5 bases from J, with 19 bases between. The CDR3 contains 14 residues. Germline V CDR1 and CDR2: MDHEN, SYDVKM. Here the CDR3 DNA reads TGTGCCGGTGGACAGCGCCACAACCACAATGAGCAGTTCTTC. This sequence encodes CAGGQRHNHNEQFF. Supplemented by reference TRBV28 and TRBJ2-1, the full variable domain reads DVKVTQSSRYLVKRTGEKVFLECVQDMDHENMFWYRQDPGLGLRLIYFSYDVKMKEKGDIPEGYSVSREKKERFSLILESASTNQTSMYLCAGGQRHNHNEQFFGPGTRLTVL.

This clone appeared once. The V and J genes are TRBV3-1 (or the pseudogene TRBV3-2) and TRBJ2-7, with no clear D. This CDR3 has 18 residues. The V gene lost 1 base and the J gene lost 2 bases, with 21 bases spanning the gap. Germline-derived CDR1 and CDR2 are LGHDT and YNNKEL (reference sequence). The CDR3: CASSQGEFLWRLTYEQYF. Here the CDR3 DNA reads TGTGCCAGCAGCCAAGGTGAGTTCCTGTGGCGGCTAACCTACGAGCAGTACTTC.

The CDR3 nucleotides read TGTGCCAGCAGCGTAGTTAGCGGGAGAGGCGAGCAGTACTTC. Translating it yields CASSVVSGRGEQYF. V gene TRBV5-4 combines with J gene TRBJ2-7; 9 positions agree with TRBD2. This CDR3 has 14 amino acids. CDR1 and CDR2 (germline): SGHNT, YYREEE (reference sequence). The trim removed 4 bases at V and 6 bases at J, leaving 8 bases unmatched. Full variable domain (missing parts from reference TRBV5-4 and TRBJ2-7): ETGVTQSPTHLIKTRGQQVTLRCSSQSGHNTVSWYQQALGQGPQFIFQYYREEENGRGNFPPRFSGLQFPNYSSELNVNALELDDSALYLCASSVVSGRGEQYFGPGTRLTVT.

J is TRBJ1-1 and V is TRBV6-5; TRBD1 matches at 10 bases. CDR3 length: 15 amino acids. Germline loops: CDR1 MNHEY, CDR2 SVGAGI. The junction had 5 bases not matched to a gene; V was cut back by 6 bases and J by 1 base. The chain's CDR3 is CASSLWDRGNTEAFF. The CDR3 bases are TGTGCCAGCAGCCTCTGGGACAGGGGGAACACTGAAGCTTTCTTT.

V is TRBV5-1 and J is TRBJ2-3, with a weak D call TRBD1 (5 bases). Germline-derived CDR1 and CDR2 are SGHRS and YFSETQ. V lost 3 bases and J lost 3, with 14 bases in between. The CDR3 is 15 amino acids. The CDR3 region has the DNA TGCGCCAGCAGCTCGGGCCAGGGCGAAACAGATACGCAGTATTTT. Translated, it gives CASSSGQGETDTQYF.

This clone has just one count. The chain employs TRBV5-8 and TRBJ2-1; D remains unclear. Germline assignment: CDR1 SGHTS and CDR2 YDEGEE. This CDR3 comprises 14 residues. The V end was cut by 1 base, the J end by 4 bases, with 9 bases between. This CDR3 is CASSLYSSYNEQFF. The CDR3 bases are TGTGCCAGCAGCTTGTACAGCAGTTACAATGAGCAGTTCTTC. Full variable domain (remainder filled in from reference TRBV5-8 and TRBJ2-1): EAGVTQSPTHLIKTRGQQATLRCSPISGHTSVYWYQQALGLGLQFLLWYDEGEERNRGNFPPRFSGRQFPNYSSELNVNALELEDSALYLCASSLYSSYNEQFFGPGTRLTVL.

The rearrangement uses TRBV19 and TRBJ1-2; TRBD1 matches 7 bases. CDR1 LNHDA and CDR2 SQIVND come from the germline V gene (reference sequence). The trim removed 5 bases at V and 5 bases at J, leaving 11 bases unmatched. The CDR3 is 15 residues long. The CDR3 loop reads CASSPIGGIWYGYTF. The CDR3 nucleotides are TGTGCCAGTAGTCCAATAGGGGGCATTTGGTATGGCTACACCTTC.

The chain uses TRBV28 and TRBJ1-5; TRBD1 matches 7 bases. V lost 1 base and J lost 2; bases outside the gene matches: 8. Germline CDR1 MDHEN, CDR2 SYDVKM. The CDR3 extends over 17 amino acids. CDR3 DNA sequence: TGTGCCAGCAGTTTATCAATCCGAGGGACAGGCAATCAGCCCCAGCATTTT. Protein product: CASSLSIRGTGNQPQHF.

The V gene is TRBV9, the J gene TRBJ2-5, with 7 bases matching TRBD1. This CDR3 spans 15 amino acids. V trimming: 3 bases; J trimming: 5 bases; junction bases outside the gene matches: 10. CDR1 and CDR2 (germline): SGDLS, YYNGEE. CDR3 DNA: TGTGCCAGCAGCGACTCCGGGACAGCGAGGGAGACCCAGTACTTC. Amino acids: CASSDSGTARETQYF.

The chain carries TRBV4-3 and TRBJ1-6; no clear D gene. Germline lookup yields CDR1 LGHNA and CDR2 YSLEER. The V gene lost 0 bases and the J gene lost 0 bases, with 12 bases spanning the gap. This CDR3 is 18 amino acids long. CDR3 amino acids: CASSQDLVPSSYNSPLHF. As DNA, the CDR3 is TGCGCCAGCAGCCAAGATCTTGTGCCCAGCTCCTATAATTCACCCCTCCACTTT.

The V gene is TRBV4-2, the J gene TRBJ2-7; a weak D match, TRBD2 (5 bases). Trimming took 1 base from V and 3 from J, leaving 16 bases between them. This CDR3 is 16 amino acids long. Looked up from germline, CDR1 is LGHNA and CDR2 is YNFKEQ. Written as DNA, the CDR3 is TGTGCCAGCAGCCAAGTCCGGGGATGGGCCGGCTACGAGCAGTACTTC. It codes for CASSQVRGWAGYEQYF.